The clone carrying this T cell receptor beta chain was seen only a few times. Its target is not known. The sample comes from a study of response to subunit inactivated influenza vaccine. Regarding the study as a whole: Authors suggested few new T cells are recruited by each seasonal influenza vaccination.

Via MiXCR, TCRdb re-called the RT-PCR reads, giving one row per CDR3 protein. The sample yields around 530,000 distinct CDR3 sequences, approximately 15% seen once. The TCR comes from a man aged 50 to 75 who received an inactivated influenza vaccine. The sample consisted of CD4+ T cells sorted from PBMCs, taken less than 25 months after vaccination.

In DNA form, the CDR3 reads TGTGCCAGCAGCCCGGCCGCCGGGACCGTTAATTCCTACGAGCAGTACTTC. Amino acids: CASSPAAGTVNSYEQYF. V and J are TRBV3-1 and TRBJ2-7; either TRBD1 or TRBD2 may supply D (5 bases each). Trimming took off 4 bases at V and 1 base at J, with 20 bases between the two ends. The CDR3 consists of 17 residues. Germline V lookup: CDR1 LGHDT, CDR2 YNNKEL (reference sequence).